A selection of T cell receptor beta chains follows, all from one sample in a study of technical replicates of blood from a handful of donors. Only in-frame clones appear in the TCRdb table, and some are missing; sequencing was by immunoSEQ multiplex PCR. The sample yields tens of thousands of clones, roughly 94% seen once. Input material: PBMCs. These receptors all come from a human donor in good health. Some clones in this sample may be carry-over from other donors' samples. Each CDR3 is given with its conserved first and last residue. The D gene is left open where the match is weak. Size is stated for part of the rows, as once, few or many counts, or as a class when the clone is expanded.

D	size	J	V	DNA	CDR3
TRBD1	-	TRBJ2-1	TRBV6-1	TGTGCCAGCAGTGAGGGACAGGGCCCCTACAATGAGCAGTTCTTC	CASSEGQGPYNEQFF
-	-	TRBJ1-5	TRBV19	TGTGCCAGTAGGCCCTTGGGGGGGAATCAGCCCCAGCATTTT	CASRPLGGNQPQHF
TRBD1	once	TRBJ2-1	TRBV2	TGTGCCAGCACTATGGACAGGGTGAAAGAGCAGTTCTTC	CASTMDRVKEQFF
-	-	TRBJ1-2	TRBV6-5	TGTGCCAGCGCCATCTCGGGAACACTCTATGGCTACACCTTC	CASAISGTLYGYTF
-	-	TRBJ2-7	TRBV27	TGTGCCAGCAGTTTAAAGGTGCAGGGGCTCTACGAGCAGTACTTC	CASSLKVQGLYEQYF
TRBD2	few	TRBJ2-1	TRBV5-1	TGCGCCAGCAGCCCCAGCGGGGCCTACAATGAGCAGTTCTTC	CASSPSGAYNEQFF
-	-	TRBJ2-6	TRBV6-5	TGTGCCAGCAGTTACTCCCAGGCTGGGGCCAACGTCCTGACTTTC	CASSYSQAGANVLTF
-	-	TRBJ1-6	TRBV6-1	TGTGCCAGCAGTGAAATCTGGAGGATAAGATTTAATTCACCCCTCCACTTT	CASSEIWRIRFNSPLHF
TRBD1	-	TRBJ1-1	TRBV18	TGTGCCAGCTCACAGTCGAGGACAGGCTTGAACACTGAAGCTTTCTTT	CASSQSRTGLNTEAFF
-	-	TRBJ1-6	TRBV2	TGTGCCAGCAGTGGTGGGGCTCCCAATTCACCCCTCCACTTT	CASSGGAPNSPLHF
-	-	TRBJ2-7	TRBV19	TGTGCCAGTAGTAAGGCCAGCGAGTACGAGCAGTACTTC	CASSKASEYEQYF
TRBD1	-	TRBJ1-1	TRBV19	TGTGCCAGTAGTATAGGCATACAGGGGGCTAGGAACACTGAAGCTTTCTTT	CASSIGIQGARNTEAFF
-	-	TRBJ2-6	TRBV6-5	TGTGCCAGCAGGCCCTCGGTCATAGGGGCCAACGTCCTGACTTTC	CASRPSVIGANVLTF
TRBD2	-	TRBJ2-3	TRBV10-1	TGCGCCAGCAGTGAGTCGAGGCCTAGCGGCAAAACTTGGGATACGCAGTATTTT	CASSESRPSGKTWDTQYF
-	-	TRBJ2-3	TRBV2	TGTGCCAGCAGTGCCCAACTAGTAGCCCAAGATACGCAGTATTTT	CASSAQLVAQDTQYF
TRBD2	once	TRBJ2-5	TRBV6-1	TGTGCCAGCACCTCTATTTGGACTAGCCCGGAGACCCAGTACTTC	CASTSIWTSPETQYF
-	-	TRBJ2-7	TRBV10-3	TGTGCCATCAGTGAGGCAGGGCGGTCCTACGAGCAGTACTTC	CAISEAGRSYEQYF
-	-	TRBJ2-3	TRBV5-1	TGCGCCAGCAGCTCGGGGGTGTGGCGGAGCACAGATACGCAGTATTTT	CASSSGVWRSTDTQYF
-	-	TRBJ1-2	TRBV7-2	TGTGCCAGCAGCTCCCTGGGAGCCGAGTTCTATGGCTACACCTTC	CASSSLGAEFYGYTF
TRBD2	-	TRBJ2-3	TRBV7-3	TGTGCCAGCAGCATTAGCGGGGGGGCGAGTACGCAGTATTTT	CASSISGGASTQYF
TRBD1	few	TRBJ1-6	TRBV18	TGTGCCAGCTCATCAGAGGGGGCGAATTCACCCCTCCACTTT	CASSSEGANSPLHF
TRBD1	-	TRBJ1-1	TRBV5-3	TGTGCCAGAAGCCCTTGTTTGGACAGGGGGCCGAACACTGAAGCTTTCTTT	CARSPCLDRGPNTEAFF
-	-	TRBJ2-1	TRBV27	TGTGCCAGCAGTCCCACCGCGGGGTACGCCTACAATGAGCAGTTCTTC	CASSPTAGYAYNEQFF
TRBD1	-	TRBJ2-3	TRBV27	TGTGCCAGCAGTTCGGACTTCAGGGGGCGCACAGATACGCAGTATTTT	CASSSDFRGRTDTQYF
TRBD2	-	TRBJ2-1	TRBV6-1	TGTGCCAGCAGTGGGACTAGCGGTCCCTCCTACAATGAGCAGTTCTTC	CASSGTSGPSYNEQFF
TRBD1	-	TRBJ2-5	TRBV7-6	TGTGCCAGCAGCGCACCAGGGGGCAAGGAGACCCAGTACTTC	CASSAPGGKETQYF
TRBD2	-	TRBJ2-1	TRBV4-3	TGCGCCAGCAGCCGAGCGAGCGGGGCCTACAATGAGCAGTTCTTC	CASSRASGAYNEQFF
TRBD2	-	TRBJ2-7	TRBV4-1	TGCGCCAGCAGCCCCGTGACAGAGCGGGGCCTATACGAGCAGTACTTC	CASSPVTERGLYEQYF
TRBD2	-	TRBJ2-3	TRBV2	TGTGCCAGCAAAAACCGGGACTACCTAACGGGCACAGATACGCAGTATTTT	CASKNRDYLTGTDTQYF
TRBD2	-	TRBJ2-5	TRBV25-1	TGTGCCAGCAGTGCCGGGACTAGCGCCGGAGAGACCCAGTACTTC	CASSAGTSAGETQYF
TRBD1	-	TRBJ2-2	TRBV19	TGTGCGAGTAGTGGGCAGGGGGCGACCGGGGAGCTGTTTTTT	CASSGQGATGELFF
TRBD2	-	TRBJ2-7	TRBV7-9	TGTGCCAGCATAGCGGGAGGGCCGTCCTCCGAGCAGTACTTC	CASIAGGPSSEQYF
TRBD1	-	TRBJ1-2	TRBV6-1	TGTGCCAGCAGGGACCGCAGGGGGCCTTTTGGCTACACCTTC	CASRDRRGPFGYTF
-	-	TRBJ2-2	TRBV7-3	TGTGCCAGCAGCTTACAGGGGCCCTCGAACACCGGGGAGCTGTTTTTT	CASSLQGPSNTGELFF
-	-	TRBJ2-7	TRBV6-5	TGTGCCAGCAGTTACTCACAGGGTTCAGGCTACGAGCAGTACTTC	CASSYSQGSGYEQYF
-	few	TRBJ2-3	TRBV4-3	TGCGCCAGCAGCCAAGCCCTAAGGAGTGGAGGGAGCACAGATACGCAGTATTTT	CASSQALRSGGSTDTQYF
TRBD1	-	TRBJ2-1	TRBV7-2	TGTGCCAGCAGCCCTCGGACAGGGCAAATAATAAACAATGAGCAGTTCTTC	CASSPRTGQIINNEQFF
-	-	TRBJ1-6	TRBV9	TGTGCCAGCAGCGTAGGGCCGGAGGGGCGGTCACCCCTCCACTTT	CASSVGPEGRSPLHF
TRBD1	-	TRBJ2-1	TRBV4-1	TGCGCCAGCAGCCTTGACCGGGACAGGGTAGATGAGCAGTTCTTC	CASSLDRDRVDEQFF
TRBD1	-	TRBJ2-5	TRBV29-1	TGCAGCGCCCCTCGAGGGACAGGGTCCGGAGAGACCCAGTACTTC	CSAPRGTGSGETQYF
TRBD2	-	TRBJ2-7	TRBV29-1	TGCAGCGTTGCTCACTTTACGGGGGGAGACGAGCAGTACTTC	CSVAHFTGGDEQYF
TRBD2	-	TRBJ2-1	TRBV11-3	TGTGCCAGCAGCTCTTTAGCGGGAGGCAATGAGCAGTTCTTC	CASSSLAGGNEQFF
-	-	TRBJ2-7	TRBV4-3	TGCGCCAGCAGCCAAGAGTGGAGCCCCACCCCCTACGAGCAGTACTTC	CASSQEWSPTPYEQYF
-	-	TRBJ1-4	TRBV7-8	TGTGCCAGCAGCAAGGGGGGGTGGGCTAATGAAAAACTGTTTTTT	CASSKGGWANEKLFF
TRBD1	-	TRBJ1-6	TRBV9	TGTGCCAGCAGCGTGACGGACAGGGCCGGTTCACCCCTCCACTTT	CASSVTDRAGSPLHF
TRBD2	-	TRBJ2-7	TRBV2	TGTGCCAGCAGTGAGACTAGCGGGGGAACCTACGAGCAGTACTTC	CASSETSGGTYEQYF
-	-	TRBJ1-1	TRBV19	TGTGCCAGTAGTATGGAGGGCATCCGAAAGACTGAAGCTTTCTTT	CASSMEGIRKTEAFF
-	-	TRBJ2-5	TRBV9	TGTGCCAGCAGCAAGAGAGAAGGGGGTGGAGAGACCCAGTACTTC	CASSKREGGGETQYF
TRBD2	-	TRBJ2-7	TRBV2	TGTGCCAGCAGTGAACGAACTAGCGGGGGGTACGAGCAGTACTTC	CASSERTSGGYEQYF
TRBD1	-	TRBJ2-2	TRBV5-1	TGCGCCAGCAGTTTTCAACAGGGGACCGGGGAGCTGTTTTTT	CASSFQQGTGELFF
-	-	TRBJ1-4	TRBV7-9	TGTGCCAGCAGCCCCTCCCCAGGTGCAACTAATGAAAAACTGTTTTTT	CASSPSPGATNEKLFF
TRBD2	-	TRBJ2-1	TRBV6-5	TGTGCCAGCAGACCCGGGACTAGCGGATACAATGAGCAGTTCTTC	CASRPGTSGYNEQFF
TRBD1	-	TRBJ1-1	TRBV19	TGTGCCAGTAGAAGCAACAGGGGATCTAAGGCTTTCTTT	CASRSNRGSKAFF
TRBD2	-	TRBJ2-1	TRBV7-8	TGTGCCAGCAGCTTAGTACTAGCGGGGGGGTTCTCCTACAATGAGCAGTTCTTC	CASSLVLAGGFSYNEQFF
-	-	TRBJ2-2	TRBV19	TGTGCCAGTAGTAAGGGGTACAGCATCACCGGGGAGCTGTTTTTT	CASSKGYSITGELFF